This T cell receptor (beta chain) was identified in a study of T cell repertoires in cytomegalovirus infection. For the study at large: Public TCR beta signatures marked donors with CMV infection and the matching HLA.

This CDR3 is 16 amino acids long. The V gene's germline CDR1 is SGHTA and CDR2 FQGTGA. The junction had 10 bases not matched to a gene; V was cut back by 5 bases and J by 3 bases. TCRdb independently ran MiXCR on the reads; one entry per CDR3 protein. The sample records about 300,000 distinct CDR3 sequences, over 20% being singletons. Study conclusions and caveats: Summed frequency of public TCR beta families distinguished CMV carriers with the relevant HLA. Predominance within the ex vivo response was attributable to HLA-C-restricted CMV-specific TCR beta clonotypes.

About this clonotype itself: The target antigen is unknown. Being one base from a much bigger clone, this may be a read error.

The specimen sequenced was PBMCs. The TCR originated in a human donor in good health (CMV status not recorded). Some clones in this sample may be carry-over from other donors' samples. J is TRBJ2-1 and V is TRBV7-3; 7 nucleotides agree with TRBD2. The CDR3 DNA is TGTGCCAGCAGCACCAACTGGGCTAGCGGCTACAATGAGCAGTTCTTC. Translating gives CASSTNWASGYNEQFF.